These T cell receptor beta chains were read from a single sample in a study of shared clonotypes between healthy human individuals. Profiled with immunoSEQ multiplex PCR; TCRdb holds only in-frame clones, not every one. The table lists hundreds of thousands of clones, almost 95% of them singletons, with approximately 25% in the top ten. Material for sequencing was naive CD8+ T cells sorted from blood. The receptors originated from a man aged 30-40 years in good health. CDR3s include the opening cysteine and the closing phenylalanine or tryptophan. The D gene is left open where the match is weak. Part of the rows lack a size; the others show once, few, many or a class for expanded clones.

d_call	clone_size	v_call	j_call	cdr3_aa	cdr3_nt
NA	NA	TRBV11-3	TRBJ2-7	CASSLEGSYEQYF	TGTGCCAGCAGCTTAGAAGGGTCCTACGAGCAGTACTTC
TRBD2	NA	TRBV27	TRBJ2-3	CASSLFTSGSGTDTQYF	TGTGCCAGCAGTTTATTCACTAGCGGATCTGGTACAGATACGCAGTATTTT
NA	NA	TRBV2	TRBJ2-5	CASSEALLGAVAKSSQYF	TGTGCCAGCAGTGAAGCGCTTCTGGGGGCAGTCGCTAAATCGTCCCAGTACTTC
NA	NA	TRBV29-1	TRBJ2-5	CSVVEGTETQYF	TGCAGCGTTGTGGAAGGAACTGAGACCCAGTACTTC
TRBD2	NA	TRBV5-1	TRBJ2-7	CASSLSESGTSGDYEQYF	TGCGCCAGCAGCCTCTCGGAGTCCGGCACTAGCGGTGACTACGAGCAGTACTTC
NA	NA	TRBV14	TRBJ2-5	CASSPLGETATQETQYF	TGTGCCAGCAGCCCCCTCGGGGAGACCGCTACTCAAGAGACCCAGTACTTC
NA	NA	TRBV14	TRBJ2-1	CASSQRGRSYNEQFF	TGTGCCAGCAGCCAACGGGGGCGATCCTACAATGAGCAGTTCTTC
TRBD1	NA	TRBV5-1	TRBJ1-2	CASSLGDRLPAGELYGYTF	TGCGCCAGCAGCTTGGGGGACAGACTCCCGGCAGGGGAGTTGTATGGCTACACCTTC
NA	NA	TRBV5-1	TRBJ1-4	CASRGQTGFQEKLFF	TGCGCCAGCAGGGGTCAAACAGGGTTTCAGGAAAAACTGTTTTTT
NA	NA	TRBV5-3	TRBJ2-1	CARSSPGHQLYNEQFF	TGTGCCAGAAGCTCCCCGGGCCACCAGCTTTACAATGAGCAGTTCTTC
NA	NA	TRBV29-1	TRBJ1-3	CSVVRGTGNTIYF	TGCAGCGTTGTGCGGGGTACTGGAAACACCATATATTTT
NA	NA	TRBV6-6	TRBJ2-7	CASSYSSSEQYF	TGTGCCAGCAGTTACTCTAGCAGCGAGCAGTACTTC
TRBD2	NA	TRBV19	TRBJ2-2	CASRILQLAGENTGELFF	TGTGCCAGTCGCATTCTTCAACTAGCGGGAGAAAACACCGGGGAGCTGTTTTTT
TRBD1	NA	TRBV29-1	TRBJ1-1	CSVEDHGGTGGVTEAFF	TGCAGCGTTGAAGATCACGGCGGGACAGGGGGCGTCACTGAAGCTTTCTTT
NA	NA	TRBV5-3	TRBJ2-7	CARSLLYHLGQYF	TGTGCCAGAAGCTTGCTTTACCACCTCGGGCAGTACTTC
TRBD2	NA	TRBV5-4	TRBJ2-1	CASSWGLAGLHNEQFF	TGTGCCAGCAGCTGGGGACTAGCGGGATTACACAATGAGCAGTTCTTC
NA	NA	TRBV28	TRBJ2-1	CASSLGEGRDNEQFF	TGTGCCAGCAGTTTGGGAGAGGGTAGGGACAATGAGCAGTTCTTC
TRBD1	NA	TRBV25-1	TRBJ1-1	CASSKTGTGSDTEAFF	TGTGCCAGCAGTAAAACCGGGACAGGGTCGGACACTGAAGCTTTCTTT
NA	NA	TRBV9	TRBJ1-3	CASSVSLTDSGNTIYF	TGTGCCAGCAGCGTTAGTTTAACAGATTCTGGAAACACCATATATTTT
TRBD2	NA	TRBV7-6	TRBJ2-1	CASSLAPRRELYNEQFF	TGTGCCAGCAGCTTAGCGCCTCGGCGGGAGTTGTACAATGAGCAGTTCTTC
NA	NA	TRBV5-6	TRBJ2-7	CASSPFPGPYEQYF	TGTGCCAGCAGCCCTTTTCCGGGGCCCTACGAGCAGTACTTC
NA	NA	TRBV7-3	TRBJ2-2	CASSSGQPTGELFF	TGTGCCAGCAGCTCCGGACAGCCGACCGGGGAGCTGTTTTTT
TRBD1	few	TRBV5-4	TRBJ1-2	CASRDGTVLEGYTF	TGTGCCAGCAGAGACGGGACAGTACTAGAGGGCTACACCTTC
TRBD1	once	TRBV5-1	TRBJ1-1	CASSLGRQGNMNTEAFF	TGCGCCAGCAGCTTGGGAAGACAGGGAAACATGAACACTGAAGCTTTCTTT
NA	NA	TRBV4-1	TRBJ2-1	CASSQGLGREQFF	TGCGCCAGCAGCCAAGGGCTAGGACGTGAGCAGTTCTTC
TRBD2	NA	TRBV7-8	TRBJ2-1	CASSAYKSGRLNNEQFF	TGTGCCAGCAGCGCATACAAAAGCGGGAGATTAAACAATGAGCAGTTCTTC
NA	NA	TRBV6-5	TRBJ1-1	CASSYDGVNTEAFF	TGTGCCAGCAGTTACGATGGAGTGAACACTGAAGCTTTCTTT
NA	NA	TRBV28	TRBJ1-4	CASNDYKQATEKLFF	TGTGCCAGCAACGACTATAAACAGGCCACTGAAAAACTGTTTTTT
TRBD2	NA	TRBV2	TRBJ2-5	CASSPGLAGGPHQYF	TGTGCCAGCAGTCCGGGACTAGCGGGAGGGCCGCACCAGTACTTC
NA	NA	TRBV6-6	TRBJ2-7	CASRLGGVSEQYF	TGTGCCAGCAGGTTGGGCGGGGTTTCCGAGCAGTACTTC
NA	few	TRBV7-9	TRBJ2-7	CASSSSTGKSSYEQYF	TGTGCCAGCAGCTCGTCGACAGGCAAGTCCTCCTACGAGCAGTACTTC
NA	NA	TRBV7-9	TRBJ1-2	CASSLGVSRGNRNYGYTF	TGTGCCAGCAGCTTAGGGGTTTCTAGGGGAAATAGAAACTATGGCTACACCTTC
NA	NA	TRBV29-1	TRBJ2-7	CSVETDSYEQYF	TGCAGCGTTGAAACAGATAGTTACGAGCAGTACTTC
NA	NA	TRBV29-1	TRBJ1-1	CSVPMNTEAFF	TGCAGCGTTCCCATGAACACTGAAGCTTTCTTT
NA	NA	TRBV28	TRBJ1-5	CASSSRRNSNQPQHF	TGTGCCAGCAGCTCTCGGCGGAATAGCAATCAGCCCCAGCATTTT